The sequence of this T cell receptor (beta chain) was determined in a study of CD8+CD57+ T cells in acquired aplastic anemia. Study outcomes and limitations: Statistical testing detected no significant gap in CD8+ Simpson's diversity between patients and controls. Patients had roughly 31 CD8+ CDR3 sequences in common with controls (the shared set).

The template used for profiling TCR beta VDJ and CDR3 was genomic DNA. From the reads, TCRdb called clonotypes with MiXCR, one entry per CDR3 protein. The table shows 200,000 or so distinct CDR3 sequences, with 48% occurring only once. This clonotype was recorded many times. Its target is unknown. The sequenced patients had an expansion of CD8+CD57+ cells seen by flow cytometry. Patients, without exception, had severe acquired aplastic anemia. The TCR comes from a human donor with aplastic anemia. Sequencing was done on a sample of sorted CD4+, CD8+, or CD8+CD57+ T cells (not recorded which) from PBMCs.

CDR3 residues: CASSQGATFYNEQFF. CDR3 DNA: TGTGCCAGCAGCCAAGGGGCCACCTTCTACAATGAGCAGTTCTTC. The chain is built from TRBV4-2 and TRBJ2-1; D not resolved. This CDR3 has 15 amino acids. Trimming removed 1 base from V and 3 bases from J, with 10 bases in between. The germline V gene has CDR1 LGHNA and CDR2 YNFKEQ.